The source of this TCR beta chain is a study of T cell responses to AZD1222 COVID-19 vaccine. In the study overall: Both about-4-week and about-12-week second-dose recipients were combined.

Study results and caveats: Possibly, clonal diversity was underestimated; donors were largely white British and included more females.

Here immunoSEQ multiplex PCR was the method, and the copy in TCRdb shows in-frame clones only, minus some. Here the sample spans about 150,000 clones, roughly 92% being singletons. This clone was seen only a few times. Its antigen is undetermined. This CDR3 comprises 17 residues. Per the germline V gene, CDR1 is DFQATT and CDR2 is SNEGSKA (reference sequence). V was shortened by 3 bases and J by 6 bases, with 23 bases between the two germline ends. This clonotype originated in an adult in good health. This chain links TRBV20-1 with TRBJ1-4, with D possibly being TRBD1 (6 bases). Source: peripheral blood, taken on day 0 of AZD1222 vaccination. CDR3 bases: TGCAGTGCTAGTTGGCCAGCCGGGACAAGAAACCATGAAAAACTGTTTTTT. Translated: CSASWPAGTRNHEKLFF.